The present T cell receptor beta chain was sequenced within a study of shared clonotypes between healthy human individuals. Germline V gives CDR1 MDHEN, CDR2 SYDVKM. The J segment lost 4 bases and the V segment lost 5 bases, leaving 10 bases of the junction unmatched. This CDR3 spans 16 amino acids. Donors were healthy HIV-negative adults without recent acute infections or vaccinations. CD4+ cells were split into CD45RA+ naive and CD45RA-negative memory subsets. Under the authors' procedure: Junction-only sequences produced by ImmunoSEQ had no quality scores, so filtering differed. Clones were sequenced by immunoSEQ multiplex PCR, and TCRdb holds only the in-frame ones, with some missing. V and J calls and clone size follow that table, whereas D and trimming were derived from the DNA. The sample contains about 1,500,000 clones, approximately 97% of which appear only once. The study, taken as a whole, reports: Read depth was anticipated to influence clonotype sharing among donors.

With regard to this clone: As yet, its antigen is unknown.

This chain uses TRBV28 with TRBJ2-2, with TRBD1 identical over 7 bases. Material for sequencing was naive CD4+ T cells sorted from blood. Sample subset: CD45RA+ positively selected. The sequence came from a man in his thirties or forties in good health. The CDR3: CASSVDARGRTGELFF. The CDR3 bases are TGTGCCAGCAGTGTCGACGCAAGGGGGCGCACCGGGGAGCTGTTTTTT. The whole variable domain, filled in from reference TRBV28 and TRBJ2-2, reads DVKVTQSSRYLVKRTGEKVFLECVQDMDHENMFWYRQDPGLGLRLIYFSYDVKMKEKGDIPEGYSVSREKKERFSLILESASTNQTSMYLCASSVDARGRTGELFFGEGSRLTVL.